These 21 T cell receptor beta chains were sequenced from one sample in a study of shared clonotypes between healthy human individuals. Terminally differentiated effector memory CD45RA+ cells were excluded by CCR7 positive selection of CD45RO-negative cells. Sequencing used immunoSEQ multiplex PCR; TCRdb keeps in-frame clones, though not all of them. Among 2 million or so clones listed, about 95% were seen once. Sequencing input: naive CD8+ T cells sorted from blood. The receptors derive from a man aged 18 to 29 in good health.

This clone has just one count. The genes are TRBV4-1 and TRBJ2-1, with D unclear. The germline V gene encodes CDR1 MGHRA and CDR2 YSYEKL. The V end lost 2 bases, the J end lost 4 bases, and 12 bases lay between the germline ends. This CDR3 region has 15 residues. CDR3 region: CASSQRHPGYNEQFF. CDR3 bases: TGCGCCAGCAGCCAACGTCACCCAGGATACAATGAGCAGTTCTTC.

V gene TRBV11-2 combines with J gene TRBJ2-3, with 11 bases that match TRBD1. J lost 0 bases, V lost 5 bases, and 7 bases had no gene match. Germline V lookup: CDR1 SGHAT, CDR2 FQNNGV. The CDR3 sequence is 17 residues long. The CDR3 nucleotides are TGTGCCAGCAGCCACTGGACAGGGGGCGAGAGCACAGATACGCAGTATTTT. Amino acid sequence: CASSHWTGGESTDTQYF.

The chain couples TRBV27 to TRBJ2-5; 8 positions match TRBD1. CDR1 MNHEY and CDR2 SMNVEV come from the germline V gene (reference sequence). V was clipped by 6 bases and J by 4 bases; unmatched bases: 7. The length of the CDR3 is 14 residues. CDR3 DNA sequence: TGTGCCAGCAGCCCCGACAGGGGCGGAGAGACCCAGTACTTC. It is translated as CASSPDRGGETQYF.

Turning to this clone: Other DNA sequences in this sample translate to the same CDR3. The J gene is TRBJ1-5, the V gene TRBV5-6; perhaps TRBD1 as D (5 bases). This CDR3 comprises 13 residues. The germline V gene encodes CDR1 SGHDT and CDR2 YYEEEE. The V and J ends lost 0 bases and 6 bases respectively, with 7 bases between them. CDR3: CASSLGGIQPQHF. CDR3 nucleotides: TGTGCCAGCAGCTTGGGGGGGATTCAGCCCCAGCATTTT.

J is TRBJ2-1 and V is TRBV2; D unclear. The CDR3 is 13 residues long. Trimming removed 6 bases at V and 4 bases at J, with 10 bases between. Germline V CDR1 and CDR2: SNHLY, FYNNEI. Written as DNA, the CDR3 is TGTGCCAGCAGGTCAGGAAATTACAATGAGCAGTTCTTC. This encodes CASRSGNYNEQFF.

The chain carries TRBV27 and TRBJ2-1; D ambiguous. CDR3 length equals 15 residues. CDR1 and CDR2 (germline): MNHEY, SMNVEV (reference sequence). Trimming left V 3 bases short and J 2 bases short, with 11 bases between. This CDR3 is CASSFGYPAYNEQFF. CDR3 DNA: TGTGCCAGCAGTTTCGGATACCCCGCCTACAATGAGCAGTTCTTC.

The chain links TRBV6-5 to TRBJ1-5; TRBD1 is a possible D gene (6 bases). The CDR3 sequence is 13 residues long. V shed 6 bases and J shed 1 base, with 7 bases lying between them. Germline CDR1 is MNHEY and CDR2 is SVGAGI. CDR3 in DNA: TGTGCCAGCAGCACAGGGAGCAATCAGCCCCAGCATTTT. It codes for CASSTGSNQPQHF.

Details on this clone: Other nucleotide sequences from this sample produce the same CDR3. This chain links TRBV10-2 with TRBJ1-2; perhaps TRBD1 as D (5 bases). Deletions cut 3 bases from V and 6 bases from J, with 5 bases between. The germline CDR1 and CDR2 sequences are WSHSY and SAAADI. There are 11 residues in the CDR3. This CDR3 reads CASSEGDGYTF. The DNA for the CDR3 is TGCGCCAGCAGTGAAGGGGATGGCTACACCTTC.

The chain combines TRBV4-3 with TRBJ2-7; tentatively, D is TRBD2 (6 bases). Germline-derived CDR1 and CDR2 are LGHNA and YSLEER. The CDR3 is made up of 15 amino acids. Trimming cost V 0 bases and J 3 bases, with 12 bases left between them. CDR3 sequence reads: CASSQDWVAVYEQYF. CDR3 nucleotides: TGCGCCAGCAGCCAAGATTGGGTAGCGGTCTACGAGCAGTACTTC.

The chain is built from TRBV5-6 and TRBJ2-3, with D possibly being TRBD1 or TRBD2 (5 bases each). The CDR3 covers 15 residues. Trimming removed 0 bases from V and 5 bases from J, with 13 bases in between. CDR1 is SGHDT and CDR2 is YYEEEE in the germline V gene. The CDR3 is CASSLALGAQDTQYF. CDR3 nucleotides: TGTGCCAGCAGCTTGGCCCTCGGGGCGCAAGATACGCAGTATTTT.

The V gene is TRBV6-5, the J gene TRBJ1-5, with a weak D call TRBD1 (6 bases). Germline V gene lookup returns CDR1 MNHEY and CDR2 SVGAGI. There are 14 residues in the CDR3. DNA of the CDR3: TGTGCGACCAGGGGAGCGGACCCCAATCAGCCCCAGCATTTT. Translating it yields CATRGADPNQPQHF.

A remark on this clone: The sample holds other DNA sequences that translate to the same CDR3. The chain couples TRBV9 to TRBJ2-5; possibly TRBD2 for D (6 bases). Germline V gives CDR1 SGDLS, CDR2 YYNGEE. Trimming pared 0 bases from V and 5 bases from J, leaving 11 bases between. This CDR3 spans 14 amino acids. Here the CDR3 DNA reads TGTGCCAGCAGCGTAGGTGGAGGGAGGGAGACCCAGTACTTC. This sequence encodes CASSVGGGRETQYF.

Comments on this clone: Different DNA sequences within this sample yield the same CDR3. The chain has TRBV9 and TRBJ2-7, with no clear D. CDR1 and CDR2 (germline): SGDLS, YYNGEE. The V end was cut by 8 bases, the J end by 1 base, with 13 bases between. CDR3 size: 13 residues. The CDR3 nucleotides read TGTGCCAGTTCGGCGGCCCCATCCTACGAGCAGTACTTC. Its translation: CASSAAPSYEQYF.

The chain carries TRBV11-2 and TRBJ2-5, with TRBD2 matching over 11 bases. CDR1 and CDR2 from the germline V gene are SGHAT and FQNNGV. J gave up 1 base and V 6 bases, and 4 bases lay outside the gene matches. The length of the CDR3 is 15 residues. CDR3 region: CASRGTSGPQETQYF. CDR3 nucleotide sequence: TGTGCCAGCAGGGGGACTAGCGGTCCCCAAGAGACCCAGTACTTC.

The CDR3: CASSLVQGLDEQFF. DNA for the CDR3: TGTGCCAGCAGCTTAGTCCAGGGTTTAGATGAGCAGTTCTTC. This chain connects TRBV7-9 to TRBJ2-1; a weak D match, TRBD1 (5 bases). This CDR3 has 14 residues. V dropped 1 base and J dropped 8 bases, with 12 bases sitting between them. Germline V lookup: CDR1 SEHNR, CDR2 FQNEAQ (reference sequence).

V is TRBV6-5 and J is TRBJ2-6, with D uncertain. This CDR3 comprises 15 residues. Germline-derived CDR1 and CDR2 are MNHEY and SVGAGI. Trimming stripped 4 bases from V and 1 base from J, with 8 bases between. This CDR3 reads CASSLTRSGANVLTF. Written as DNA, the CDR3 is TGTGCCAGCAGTTTAACAAGATCTGGGGCCAACGTCCTGACTTTC.

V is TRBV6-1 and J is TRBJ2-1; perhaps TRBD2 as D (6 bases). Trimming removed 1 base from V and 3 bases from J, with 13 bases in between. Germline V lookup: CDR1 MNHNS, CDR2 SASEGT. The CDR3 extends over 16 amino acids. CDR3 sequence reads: CASSEEEGIFYNEQFF. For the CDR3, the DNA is TGTGCCAGCAGTGAAGAGGAGGGGATCTTCTACAATGAGCAGTTCTTC.

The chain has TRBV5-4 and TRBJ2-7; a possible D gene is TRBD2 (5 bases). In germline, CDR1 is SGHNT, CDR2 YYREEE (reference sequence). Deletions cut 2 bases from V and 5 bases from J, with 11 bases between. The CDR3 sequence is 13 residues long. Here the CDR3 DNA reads TGTGCCAGCAGCTTCGGGATTCCGGACGAGCAGTACTTC. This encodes CASSFGIPDEQYF.

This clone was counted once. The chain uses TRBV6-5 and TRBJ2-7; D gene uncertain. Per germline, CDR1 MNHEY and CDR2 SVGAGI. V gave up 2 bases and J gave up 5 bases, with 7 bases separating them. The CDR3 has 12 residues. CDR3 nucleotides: TGTGCCAGCAGTTACGGAAGCCACGAGCAGTACTTC. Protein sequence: CASSYGSHEQYF.

The CDR3, as DNA: TGTGCCAGCAGTGAACTGTCAGAACCTGAAGCTTTCTTT. Its translation is CASSELSEPEAFF. The rearrangement links TRBV6-1 to TRBJ1-1; no clear D. The germline V gene has CDR1 MNHNS and CDR2 SASEGT. The ends were cut back, 2 bases at V and 6 bases at J, with 10 bases in the middle. This CDR3 has 13 amino acids.

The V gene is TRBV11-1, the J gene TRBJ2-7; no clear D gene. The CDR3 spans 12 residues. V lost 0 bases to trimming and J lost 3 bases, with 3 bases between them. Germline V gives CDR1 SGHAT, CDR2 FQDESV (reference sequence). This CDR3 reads CASSLASYEQYF. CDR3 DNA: TGTGCCAGCAGCTTAGCCAGCTACGAGCAGTACTTC.